Here is one TCR beta chain with its context. Its antigen is currently unknown. The immunoSEQ assay was v3.0, run at survey level. Assay: immunoSEQ multiplex PCR; the TCRdb copy retains only in-frame clones and omits some. The sample carries roughly 15,000 clones, under 85% recorded once. The data belong to a study of long-term antiretroviral therapy in people with HIV. Broader study findings: Following ART, diversity rose but still fell short of transplant donor controls. Blood obtained between the mid-2000s and the late 2010s may reflect older ART regimens. HIV repertoires spanned tighter CDR3 length ranges than controls did. Investigators report no available data on ART adherence, viral resistance or therapy changes.

The CDR3 contains 14 residues. V was pared by 4 bases and J by 5 bases, with 14 bases between. CDR1 and CDR2 (germline): MNHEY, SMNVEV (reference sequence). The chain joins TRBV27 to TRBJ2-5; no clear D. This receptor was taken from a woman aged 40 to 50 with HIV. The sequencing here drew on unsorted PBMCs, taken about 3.2 years after starting antiretroviral therapy. The DNA for the CDR3 is TGTGCCAGCAGTTCCAACGCCCTCCCGGAGACCCAGTACTTC. Its translation is CASSSNALPETQYF.